This passage covers 9 T cell receptor beta chains from one sample sequenced in a study of cytomegalovirus exposure and HLA in healthy donors. With 60 Vbeta and 13 Jbeta primers, the PCR was carried out. Using immunoSEQ multiplex PCR, the repertoire was profiled, and TCRdb retains in-frame clones only, with some absent. The sample has 150,000 to 200,000 clones, roughly 79% seen once. Specimen: PBMCs. These receptors all come from a woman between 40 and 50 years old in good health and CMV-seronegative.

This clone has a single count. The rearrangement uses TRBV18 and TRBJ2-5, with 7 positions matching TRBD2. The CDR3 runs to 16 residues. V dropped 0 bases and J dropped 1; count of bases not matched to a gene: 5. Germline lookup yields CDR1 KGHSH and CDR2 LQKENI. As DNA, the CDR3 is TGTGCCAGCTCACCACCAGTGGGGGGGACCCAAGAGACCCAGTACTTC. Its protein product is CASSPPVGGTQETQYF.

The chain combines TRBV29-1 with TRBJ2-2; D remains unclear. The CDR3 runs 11 residues. Trimming removed 4 bases from V and 6 bases from J, with 6 bases in between. Germline V gives CDR1 SQVTM, CDR2 ANQGSEA. CDR3 loop: CSVAPAGELFF. The CDR3, as DNA: TGCAGCGTTGCGCCAGCCGGGGAGCTGTTTTTT.

The chain joins TRBV5-1 to TRBJ1-1; TRBD1 might be the D (6 bases). The CDR3 is 16 residues long. Trimming removed 1 base from V and 5 bases from J, with 18 bases in between. Per the germline V gene, CDR1 is SGHRS and CDR2 is YFSETQ. The CDR3 DNA is TGCGCCAGCAGCTTGTCTAGGGGGGGCGTAGGGACTGAAGCTTTCTTT. Its translation is CASSLSRGGVGTEAFF. Together with reference TRBV5-1 and TRBJ1-1, the CDR3 gives the full variable domain: KAGVTQTPRYLIKTRGQQVTLSCSPISGHRSVSWYQQTPGQGLQFLFEYFSETQRNKGNFPGRFSGRQFSNSRSEMNVSTLELGDSALYLCASSLSRGGVGTEAFFGQGTRLTVV.

The rearrangement links TRBV2 to TRBJ1-5; a weak D match, TRBD1 (6 bases). CDR1 is SNHLY, CDR2 FYNNEI, per germline. The CDR3 covers 15 residues. V was trimmed by 6 bases and J by 0 bases, leaving 12 bases between them. The CDR3 nucleotides are TGTGCCAGCAGCGGACAGCTGAATAGCAATCAGCCCCAGCATTTT. Its translation: CASSGQLNSNQPQHF.

The gene calls are TRBV10-3 and TRBJ1-1, with 7 bases that match TRBD1. Germline trimming cut 3 bases from V and 5 bases from J; bases unmatched to any gene: 6. Germline V lookup: CDR1 ENHRY, CDR2 SYGVKD. This CDR3 has 14 amino acids. CDR3: CAISETGVGTEAFF. CDR3 DNA: TGTGCCATCAGTGAAACAGGGGTAGGGACTGAAGCTTTCTTT.

This clone was observed a single time. The chain couples TRBV11-2 to TRBJ2-1; 8 nucleotides line up with TRBD2. The CDR3 has 16 residues. Losses at the gene ends were 4 bases for V and 7 bases for J; bases not matched to a gene: 12. CDR1 and CDR2 (germline): SGHAT, FQNNGV. The DNA of the CDR3 is TGTGCCAGCAGCTCCCATGAAGCGGGAGCTCGAAATGAGCAGTTCTTC. This codes for CASSSHEAGARNEQFF.

CDR3 DNA: TGTGCCATCAGGAGGGAAAACTCTGGAAACACCATATATTTT. Encoded protein: CAIRRENSGNTIYF. The genes are TRBV10-3 and TRBJ1-3; D call uncertain. CDR1 and CDR2 (germline): ENHRY, SYGVKD. The germline V and J ends were trimmed by 6 bases and 0 bases, with 9 bases remaining between them. The CDR3 loop spans 14 amino acids.

V is TRBV25-1 and J is TRBJ2-7; possibly TRBD2 for D (6 bases). V gave up 3 bases and J gave up 3 bases, with 9 bases separating them. The germline V gene has CDR1 MGHDK and CDR2 SYGVNS. This CDR3 has 13 amino acids. CDR3 residues: CASSEPTSYEQYF. Written as DNA, the CDR3 is TGTGCCAGCAGTGAGCCGACTAGCTACGAGCAGTACTTC.

This clone was seen a handful of times. The chain carries TRBV7-3 and TRBJ2-3, with TRBD2 identical over 7 bases. The CDR3 totals 15 residues. V lost 6 bases and J lost 0; bases outside the gene matches: 6. The germline V gene encodes CDR1 SGHTA and CDR2 FQGTGA. In nucleotides, the CDR3 is TGTGCCAGCAGGGATACTAGCGCGAGCACAGATACGCAGTATTTT. This translates into CASRDTSASTDTQYF. The whole variable domain, remainder taken from reference TRBV7-3 and TRBJ2-3, is GAGVSQTPSNKVTEKGKYVELRCDPISGHTALYWYRQSLGQGPEFLIYFQGTGAADDSGLPNDRFFAVRPEGSVSTLKIQRTERGDSAVYLCASRDTSASTDTQYFGPGTRLTVL.